The text below deals with one T cell receptor beta chain. The antigen is undetermined. The data were taken from a study of blood T cells in healthy people across ages. A second about 7 to 12 cycle PCR used barcoded and J-beta primers. TCRdb reanalysed the 5' RACE reads using MiXCR and keeps one entry per CDR3 protein. Of 700,000 or so distinct CDR3 sequences listed, 22% are singletons. Findings and limits, study-wide: Expanded clonotype shifts may have been confounded, as the donors had an unknown CMV status.

This CDR3 is 14 amino acids long. The V end was cut by 8 bases, the J end by 0 bases, with 14 bases between. CDR1 and CDR2 (germline): SQVTM, ANQGSEA. This receptor was obtained from a man aged 65 to 85 in good health. J is TRBJ1-5 and V is TRBV29-1, with D perhaps matching TRBD1 (5 bases). Sequencing was done on a sample of blood. The CDR3 coding sequence is TGCAGCTATACAACAGGAACTAGCAATCAGCCCCAGCATTTT. Translating gives CSYTTGTSNQPQHF.